The 30 T cell receptor beta chains below were found in one sample sequenced in a study of cytomegalovirus exposure and HLA in healthy donors. The PCR made use of 60 Vbeta and 13 Jbeta primers. Assay: immunoSEQ multiplex PCR; the TCRdb copy retains only in-frame clones and omits some. Of about 62,000 clones listed, over 75% are singletons. The sequenced material came from PBMCs. These receptors were obtained from a man between 18 and 35 years old in good health and CMV-seronegative.

The chain combines TRBV10-1 with TRBJ2-2; 7 bases align to TRBD1. In germline, CDR1 is WNHNN, CDR2 SYGVQD (reference sequence). The CDR3 is 15 amino acids. Unmatched junction bases numbered 4, after V lost 0 bases and J lost 6 bases. CDR3 residues: CASSESRGRPGELFF. The CDR3 DNA reads TGCGCCAGCAGTGAGTCGAGGGGGCGCCCCGGGGAGCTGTTTTTT.

The rearrangement links TRBV28 to TRBJ2-3, with 8 nucleotides matching TRBD1. Per germline, CDR1 MDHEN and CDR2 SYDVKM. The ends lost 2 bases at V and 2 bases at J; junction bases unmatched: 3. This CDR3 has 15 residues. The CDR3 DNA reads TGTGCCAGCAGTTTACCGGGACAGGTCACAGATACGCAGTATTTT. Translated: CASSLPGQVTDTQYF.

This chain connects TRBV7-8 to TRBJ2-1, with 13 bases that match TRBD2. The germline CDR1 and CDR2 sequences are SGHVS and FQNEAQ. The CDR3 has 15 residues. The trim removed 5 bases at V and 8 bases at J, leaving 6 bases unmatched. For the CDR3, the DNA is TGTGCCAGCAGCGTGGGACTAGCGGGGCGTGATGAGCAGTTCTTC. Protein: CASSVGLAGRDEQFF.

The V gene is TRBV2, the J gene TRBJ2-3, with 10 bases lining up with TRBD2. Germline CDR1 reads SNHLY; CDR2 reads FYNNEI. The CDR3 is 14 amino acids. With 5 bases clipped from V and 1 base from J, the junction kept 0 bases outside the gene matches. The CDR3 loop is CASSLAGGTDTQYF. CDR3 bases: TGTGCCAGCAGTCTAGCGGGGGGCACAGATACGCAGTATTTT.

This sequence joins TRBV7-9 and TRBJ1-2; tentative D call: TRBD1 (5 bases). Between the trimmed V and J ends, which lost 5 bases and 4 bases, there was a span of 14 bases. In germline, CDR1 is SEHNR, CDR2 FQNEAQ (reference sequence). The CDR3 sequence is 14 residues long. The DNA of the CDR3 is TGTGCCAGCAGCCTGGGGCCAGTGACCTATGGCTACACCTTC. It translates to CASSLGPVTYGYTF.

This chain connects TRBV2 to TRBJ1-5, with 7 nucleotides matching TRBD1. With 2 bases clipped from V and 2 bases from J, the junction kept 3 bases outside the gene matches. The germline V gene encodes CDR1 SNHLY and CDR2 FYNNEI. This CDR3 is 15 amino acids long. The CDR3 loop is CASSEQGVGNQPQHF. The CDR3 coding sequence is TGTGCCAGCAGTGAACAGGGGGTCGGCAATCAGCCCCAGCATTTT. Drawing the rest from reference TRBV2 and TRBJ1-5, the complete variable domain is EPEVTQTPSHQVTQMGQEVILRCVPISNHLYFYWYRQILGQKVEFLVSFYNNEISEKSEIFDDQFSVERPDGSNFTLKIRSTKLEDSAMYFCASSEQGVGNQPQHFGDGTRLSIL.

The chain recombines TRBV2 with TRBJ2-5; a possible D gene is TRBD2 (5 bases). The germline V gene encodes CDR1 SNHLY and CDR2 FYNNEI. This CDR3 spans 16 amino acids. The V end lost 3 bases, the J end lost 0 bases, and 14 bases lay between the germline ends. The CDR3 DNA reads TGTGCCAGCAGTGACATCTATAGCGCAAACCAAGAGACCCAGTACTTC. Its translation is CASSDIYSANQETQYF.

The chain combines TRBV6-1 with TRBJ2-7; TRBD1 matches 9 bases. This CDR3 is built from 15 residues. Germline CDR1 reads MNHNS; CDR2 reads SASEGT. Losses at the gene ends were 7 bases for V and 2 bases for J; bases not matched to a gene: 9. CDR3 sequence: CASNFVDRGAYEQYF. The CDR3 nucleotides read TGTGCCAGCAATTTTGTGGACAGGGGCGCCTACGAGCAGTACTTC.

This clone was seen just once. The rearrangement joins TRBV5-4 to TRBJ2-6, with D possibly matching TRBD2 (6 bases). The germline V gene has CDR1 SGHNT and CDR2 YYREEE (reference sequence). Trimming pared 6 bases from V and 0 bases from J, leaving 13 bases between. The CDR3 extends over 16 amino acids. The CDR3 sequence: CASTSGGDSGANVLTF. The CDR3 DNA follows: TGTGCCAGCACCAGTGGAGGGGACTCTGGGGCCAACGTCCTGACTTTC.

The chain has TRBV7-2 and TRBJ2-3; the D is unclear. The V end was cut by 5 bases, the J end by 3 bases, with 21 bases between. The CDR3 extends over 17 amino acids. Germline-derived CDR1 and CDR2 are SGHTA and FQGNSA. The chain's CDR3 is CASSPPGARYQTDTQYF. The CDR3 region has the DNA TGTGCCAGCAGCCCCCCGGGTGCACGGTATCAGACAGATACGCAGTATTTT.

The chain links TRBV6-6 to TRBJ1-4; TRBD1 matches at 7 bases. This CDR3 spans 14 amino acids. Trimming removed 6 bases from V and 5 bases from J; junction bases left unmatched: 6. CDR1 MNHNY and CDR2 SVGAGI come from the germline V gene (reference sequence). The chain's CDR3 is CASRDRDRNEKLFF. The CDR3 nucleotides read TGTGCCAGCAGGGACCGGGACAGAAATGAAAAACTGTTTTTT.

This clone was counted a few times. The chain joins TRBV7-6 to TRBJ2-3; possibly TRBD2 for D (5 bases). V was pared by 6 bases and J by 2 bases, with 15 bases between. Germline loops: CDR1 SGHVS, CDR2 FNYEAQ. The CDR3 is 15 residues long. Here the CDR3 DNA reads TGTGCCAGCAGTCCGACGCCGGGAACCACAGATACGCAGTATTTT. Residues: CASSPTPGTTDTQYF.

This clone turned up a few times. The V and J genes are TRBV2 and TRBJ2-3; D may be TRBD1 (6 bases). The V end lost 5 bases, the J end lost 4 bases, and 13 bases lay between the germline ends. The CDR3 spans 14 residues. Germline V gene data show CDR1 as SNHLY and CDR2 as FYNNEI. The CDR3 loop reads CASSQQGFADTQYF. The DNA of the CDR3 is TGTGCCAGCAGTCAACAGGGTTTTGCAGATACGCAGTATTTT.

The rearrangement joins TRBV4-1 to TRBJ2-2, with 11 bases matching TRBD2. Trimming took 3 bases from V and 5 from J; bases not matched to a gene: 8. This CDR3 is 17 amino acids long. Germline lookup yields CDR1 MGHRA and CDR2 YSYEKL. CDR3 DNA sequence: TGCGCCAGCAGCCACCGACTAGCGGGGACGGGAACCGGGGAGCTGTTTTTT. Translating it yields CASSHRLAGTGTGELFF.

The V gene is TRBV5-6, the J gene TRBJ1-5; possible D gene TRBD1, 6 bases. The CDR3 sequence is 12 residues long. CDR1 and CDR2 from the germline V gene are SGHDT and YYEEEE. V dropped 0 bases and J dropped 11 bases, with 9 bases sitting between them. CDR3 sequence: CASSLGTESQHF. CDR3 DNA sequence: TGTGCCAGCAGCTTGGGGACAGAGTCCCAGCATTTT. Full variable domain (remainder filled in from reference TRBV5-6 and TRBJ1-5): DAGVTQSPTHLIKTRGQQVTLRCSPKSGHDTVSWYQQALGQGPQFIFQYYEEEERQRGNFPDRFSGHQFPNYSSELNVNALLLGDSALYLCASSLGTESQHFGDGTRLSIL.

The chain uses TRBV9 and TRBJ2-1; 8 bases align to TRBD2. Germline assignment: CDR1 SGDLS and CDR2 YYNGEE. This CDR3 region has 15 residues. V trimming: 0 bases; J trimming: 7 bases; junction bases outside the gene matches: 6. In DNA form, the CDR3 reads TGTGCCAGCAGCGTAGCGGGGGGGCCCGTGAATGAGCAGTTCTTC. It translates to CASSVAGGPVNEQFF.

This chain's CDR3 is CAWNRGRYEKLFF. Here the CDR3 DNA reads TGTGCCTGGAACCGGGGAAGGTATGAAAAACTGTTTTTT. The genes are TRBV30 and TRBJ1-4; unclear D gene. V was cut by 4 bases and J by 6 bases, with 12 bases left in between. The CDR3 is made up of 13 amino acids. Germline V gives CDR1 GTSNPN, CDR2 SVGIG (reference sequence).

The chain has TRBV18 and TRBJ2-7; the match to TRBD1 covers 8 bases. J was trimmed by 6 bases and V by 3 bases; bases with no gene match: 7. CDR1 is KGHSH and CDR2 is LQKENI in the germline V gene. This CDR3 is built from 14 residues. The CDR3 spells CASSPLTGVGEQYF. CDR3 coding DNA: TGTGCCAGCTCACCGCTGACAGGGGTAGGCGAGCAGTACTTC.

This clone was observed a handful of times. This chain uses TRBV28 with TRBJ2-7, with 9 bases matching TRBD2. V lost 2 bases, J lost 6 bases, and 8 bases stayed unmatched. The CDR3 has 15 residues. In germline, CDR1 is MDHEN, CDR2 SYDVKM. In DNA form, the CDR3 reads TGTGCCAGCAGTTTAGTCAGCGGGGGGATACTCGAGCAGTACTTC. This sequence encodes CASSLVSGGILEQYF.

The CDR3 region is CSAIGTEAFF. CDR3 nucleotides: TGCAGTGCGATCGGCACTGAAGCTTTCTTT. This chain joins TRBV20-1 and TRBJ1-1; no clear D. Between the trimmed V and J ends, which lost 6 bases and 4 bases, there was a span of 6 bases. The CDR3 consists of 10 residues. Germline V CDR1 and CDR2: DFQATT, SNEGSKA (reference sequence).

The gene calls are TRBV2 and TRBJ1-6; no clear D gene. Trimming stripped 4 bases from V and 9 bases from J, with 25 bases between. The CDR3 length is 18 residues. The V gene's germline CDR1 is SNHLY and CDR2 FYNNEI. The CDR3 DNA follows: TGTGCCAGCAGTGGAAACGTAGGACGGGGTGGCCTGGGTTCACCCCTCCACTTT. It encodes CASSGNVGRGGLGSPLHF.

The CDR3 reads CASSGLAGGPGEQYF. The CDR3 DNA follows: TGTGCCAGCAGTGGCCTAGCGGGGGGGCCCGGGGAGCAGTACTTC. This chain links TRBV5-4 with TRBJ2-7; 12 bases map to TRBD2. The CDR3 sequence is 15 residues long. Looked up from germline, CDR1 is SGHNT and CDR2 is YYREEE (reference sequence). Trimming took 5 bases from V and 7 from J; bases not matched to a gene: 10.

This chain connects TRBV11-2 to TRBJ2-3, with 9 bases identical to TRBD2. The junction had 4 bases not matched to a gene; V was cut back by 3 bases and J by 6 bases. The CDR3 length is 14 residues. The germline V gene has CDR1 SGHAT and CDR2 FQNNGV. The CDR3 nucleotides are TGTGCCAGCAGCTTGGCGGGGGGGCGGGATACGCAGTATTTT. This gives the protein CASSLAGGRDTQYF.

The chain uses TRBV30 and TRBJ1-1; D ambiguous. The CDR3 is 11 amino acids. Looked up from germline, CDR1 is GTSNPN and CDR2 is SVGIG (reference sequence). Trimming pared 0 bases from V and 7 bases from J, leaving 6 bases between. This CDR3 is CAWSVHSEAFF. The DNA for the CDR3 is TGTGCCTGGAGTGTACACAGTGAAGCTTTCTTT. Variable domain in full (rest from reference TRBV30 and TRBJ1-1): SQTIHQWPATLVQPVGSPLSLECTVEGTSNPNLYWYRQAAGRGLQLLFYSVGIGQISSEVPQNLSASRPQDRQFILSSKKLLLSDSGFYLCAWSVHSEAFFGQGTRLTVV.

The chain employs TRBV5-1 and TRBJ1-1; D gene uncertain. Germline V gene sequence: CDR1 SGHRS, CDR2 YFSETQ. Trimming cost V 2 bases and J 2 bases, with 4 bases left between them. The CDR3 covers 12 residues. CDR3 DNA: TGCGCCAGCAGCTTTAGAAACACTGAAGCTTTCTTT. It yields the protein CASSFRNTEAFF. The full variable domain, rest sourced from reference TRBV5-1 and TRBJ1-1, is KAGVTQTPRYLIKTRGQQVTLSCSPISGHRSVSWYQQTPGQGLQFLFEYFSETQRNKGNFPGRFSGRQFSNSRSEMNVSTLELGDSALYLCASSFRNTEAFFGQGTRLTVV.

In its sample, this clone was seen a few times. The gene calls are TRBV2 and TRBJ1-4; D is undetermined. The CDR3 sequence is 16 residues long. The germline V gene encodes CDR1 SNHLY and CDR2 FYNNEI. The germline V and J ends were trimmed by 7 bases and 1 base, with 16 bases remaining between them. CDR3 amino acids: CASTGVLAGTNEKLFF. The CDR3 region has the DNA TGTGCCAGCACCGGGGTACTTGCGGGAACTAATGAAAAACTGTTTTTT.

The genes are TRBV4-2 and TRBJ1-4; weak D call: TRBD1 (5 bases). The CDR3 sequence is 15 residues long. Germline CDR1 LGHNA, CDR2 YNFKEQ. The germline V and J ends were trimmed by 1 base and 11 bases, with 17 bases remaining between them. CDR3 protein: CASSQASRVEDKLFF. In DNA, the CDR3 is TGTGCCAGCAGCCAAGCAAGCAGGGTCGAGGACAAACTGTTTTTT.

This clone was seen only once. The V and J genes are TRBV19 and TRBJ2-1; 7 positions match TRBD1. V lost 3 bases, J lost 2 bases, and 1 base stayed unmatched. The CDR3 loop spans 14 amino acids. Germline V CDR1 and CDR2: LNHDA, SQIVND (reference sequence). The CDR3 sequence: CASSIRGPYNEQFF. The CDR3 DNA is TGTGCCAGTAGTATTAGGGGGCCCTACAATGAGCAGTTCTTC. Full variable domain (remainder filled in from reference TRBV19 and TRBJ2-1): DGGITQSPKYLFRKEGQNVTLSCEQNLNHDAMYWYRQDPGQGLRLIYYSQIVNDFQKGDIAEGYSVSREKKESFPLTVTSAQKNPTAFYLCASSIRGPYNEQFFGPGTRLTVL.

The J gene is TRBJ2-7, the V gene TRBV15, with D perhaps TRBD1 (5 bases). Germline assignment: CDR1 LNHNV and CDR2 YYDKDF (reference sequence). The germline V and J ends were trimmed by 4 bases and 3 bases, with 7 bases remaining between them. CDR3 length equals 12 residues. CDR3 DNA sequence: TGTGCCACCAGCACCACAGGCTACGAGCAGTACTTC. Translating it yields CATSTTGYEQYF.

The V gene is TRBV6-7, the J gene TRBJ2-1; 11 positions agree with TRBD1. TRBV6-7 falls under the ORF class, with uncertain function. V was pared by 2 bases and J by 8 bases, with 11 bases of the junction left unmatched. The CDR3 totals 17 residues. This CDR3 reads CASSYPKPGQGGDEQFF. CDR3 nucleotides: TGTGCCAGCAGTTACCCCAAGCCGGGACAGGGGGGCGATGAGCAGTTCTTC.